These T cell receptor beta chains were read from a single sample in a study of PD-1 blockade in classical Hodgkin lymphoma. Profiled with immunoSEQ multiplex PCR; TCRdb holds only in-frame clones, not every one. The table has 50,000 to 65,000 clones, 88% seen once; the top ten hold roughly 5%. Sequenced here: peripheral blood mononuclear cells (PBMCs), sampled before the second cycle of nivolumab. These receptors all stem from a human donor with classical Hodgkin lymphoma. Both conserved end residues are part of each CDR3. Fields, in order: V gene, D gene, clone size, J gene, CDR3 DNA, CDR3 protein. D genes are given only for firm matches. Part of the rows lack a size; the others show once, few, many or a class for expanded clones.

V: TRBV5-5; D: -; size: -; J: TRBJ1-1; DNA: TGTGCCAGCAGCTTGTTGAGGGAAGGGGAGAAAGCTTTCTTT; CDR3: CASSLLREGEKAFF
V: TRBV5-1; D: -; size: -; J: TRBJ1-5; DNA: TGCGCCAGCAGCTTGGAAGGCGGGAATCAGCCCCAGCATTTT; CDR3: CASSLEGGNQPQHF
V: TRBV11-1; D: -; size: -; J: TRBJ1-2; DNA: TGTGCCAGCAGCTTAGGGCAGAGCTATGGCTACACCTTC; CDR3: CASSLGQSYGYTF
V: TRBV6-5; D: -; size: -; J: TRBJ2-1; DNA: TGTGCCAGCAGTTACTCGAGTGAGCAGTTCTTC; CDR3: CASSYSSEQFF
V: TRBV5-1; D: -; size: -; J: TRBJ1-1; DNA: TGCGCCAGCAGTATGGAGGGGCAGGGAGGAAATACTGAAGCTTTCTTT; CDR3: CASSMEGQGGNTEAFF
V: TRBV27; D: -; size: -; J: TRBJ2-1; DNA: TGTGCCAGCAGACCAGGGAGGCGGATCGGTGAGCAGTTCTTC; CDR3: CASRPGRRIGEQFF
V: TRBV6-1; D: -; size: -; J: TRBJ2-4; DNA: TGTGCCAGCACAGAACCTTTCGGGGGAGGCATTCAGTACTTC; CDR3: CASTEPFGGGIQYF
V: TRBV6-5; D: -; size: -; J: TRBJ2-7; DNA: TGTGCCAGCAGTTTTGGGGTCGAGCAGTACTTC; CDR3: CASSFGVEQYF
V: TRBV6-5; D: -; size: -; J: TRBJ2-7; DNA: TGTGCCAGCAGTTCCAGCCTGTCCTACGAGCAGTACTTC; CDR3: CASSSSLSYEQYF
V: TRBV11-3; D: TRBD1; size: -; J: TRBJ2-1; DNA: TGTGCCAGCAGCACCGGGACAGGTAATGAGCAGTTCTTC; CDR3: CASSTGTGNEQFF
V: TRBV6-1; D: -; size: once; J: TRBJ1-2; DNA: TGTGCCAGCAGCCGACAGGCTGAGGGCTACACCTTC; CDR3: CASSRQAEGYTF